The clone carrying this T cell receptor beta chain was observed a handful of times. As yet, its antigen is unknown. Treatment in this sample: 10-day PBMC culture with coronavirus spike peptide pools or control peptides (ViraFEST assay). Researchers used the Oncomine TCR Beta short-read assay to sequence DNA from cultured CD4+ T cells. TCRdb re-analysed the PCR reads in MiXCR, keeping a single row per CDR3 protein. In the table there are around 13,000 distinct CDR3 sequences, about 60% of which are singletons. The source of the sample is a study of vaccination and CD4 T cells after COVID-19. The CDR3 has 15 residues. The ends lost 0 bases at V and 4 bases at J; junction bases unmatched: 6. CDR1 and CDR2 (germline): SGHTS, YDEGEE.

Material: CD4+ T cells from blood, cultured in vitro. This sequence joins TRBV5-8 and TRBJ2-5; 7 nucleotides align to TRBD1. This TCR came from a human donor who had recovered from COVID-19. The CDR3 DNA reads as TGTGCCAGCAGCTTGGCCGCCCAGGGGGTAGAGACCCAGTACTTC. Encoded protein: CASSLAAQGVETQYF.